These T cell receptor beta chains were read from a single sample in a study of blood T cell repertoires in COVID-19. Profiled with immunoSEQ multiplex PCR; TCRdb holds only in-frame clones, not every one. The table shows about 81,000 clones, with 80% to 90% occurring only once. Sequencing was done on a sample of peripheral blood. These receptor sequences come from a woman over 75 with acute or convalescent COVID-19. CDR3s include the opening cysteine and the closing phenylalanine or tryptophan. D genes are given only for firm matches. Clone sizes are given selectively: once, few, many, or a class where the clone is expanded.

clone_size	d_call	j_call	v_call	cdr3_length	cdr3_nt	cdr3_aa
.	.	TRBJ1-2	TRBV7-9	13	TGTGCCAGCAGCCAGGCGGGGATCTATGGCTACACCTTC	CASSQAGIYGYTF
once	TRBD1	TRBJ2-1	TRBV2	15	TGTGCCAGCAGGCCCGGGACAGGGTTCTACAATGAGCAGTTCTTC	CASRPGTGFYNEQFF
.	TRBD1	TRBJ1-2	TRBV19	13	TGTGCCAGTAGTATTGGACAGGGCCATGGCTACACCTTC	CASSIGQGHGYTF
.	.	TRBJ2-2	TRBV14	15	TGTGCCAGCAGCCCCCAGGGCATATCTACCGGGGAGCTGTTTTTT	CASSPQGISTGELFF
once	TRBD1	TRBJ1-1	TRBV11-2	14	TGTGCCAGCAGCTTGGCGGGACAGGGAATAGAAGCTTTCTTT	CASSLAGQGIEAFF
.	.	TRBJ1-1	TRBV7-2	14	TGTGCCAGCAGCTTAGCCCAGGGTCGGACTGAAGCTTTCTTT	CASSLAQGRTEAFF
.	.	TRBJ2-3	TRBV11-1	16	TGTGCCAGCAGCTTAAGGAGGTCAAGGGACACAGATACGCAGTATTTT	CASSLRRSRDTDTQYF
.	.	TRBJ2-7	TRBV6-5	13	TGTGCCAGCCGGATTCACAGGGCCGACGAGCAGTACTTC	CASRIHRADEQYF
.	TRBD1	TRBJ1-2	TRBV30	13	TGTGCCTGGATTGGACAGGAGGGCTATGGCTACACCTTC	CAWIGQEGYGYTF
.	TRBD1	TRBJ1-2	TRBV14	14	TGTGCCAGCAGCTACGGGACAGGGGACTATGGCTACACCTTC	CASSYGTGDYGYTF
.	.	TRBJ2-1	TRBV9	15	TGTGCCAGCAGCGTAGCCGAGACACCTTACAATGAGCAGTTCTTC	CASSVAETPYNEQFF
.	TRBD2	TRBJ2-1	TRBV14	16	TGTGCCAGCAGCCAAAGGACTAGCGGGATCTACAATGAGCAGTTCTTC	CASSQRTSGIYNEQFF
.	TRBD2	TRBJ2-7	TRBV14	15	TGTGCCAGCAGTCACTGGCGGGGGGGGTCCTACGAGCAGTACTTC	CASSHWRGGSYEQYF
.	.	TRBJ2-2	TRBV15	13	TGTGCCACCAGCAGAGATCTGAGTGGGGAGCTGTTTTTT	CATSRDLSGELFF
.	.	TRBJ1-1	TRBV2	15	TGTGCCAGCAGTGAAGCTGCGACAAGGAACACTGAAGCTTTCTTT	CASSEAATRNTEAFF
.	.	TRBJ1-1	TRBV5-1	16	TGCGCCAGCAGCTCTTCGACAGTGATCATGAACACTGAAGCTTTCTTT	CASSSSTVIMNTEAFF
.	TRBD1	TRBJ1-2	TRBV11-2	14	TGTGCCAGCAGCCCCGACGGGACAGTCTATGGCTACACCTTC	CASSPDGTVYGYTF
.	TRBD1	TRBJ1-5	TRBV5-1	14	TGCGCCAGCAGCTTAGACAGGGAGGAATGGCCCCAGCATTTT	CASSLDREEWPQHF
.	.	TRBJ2-3	TRBV7-9	14	TGTGCCAGCACCAATTTTCTAGCAACAGATACGCAGTATTTT	CASTNFLATDTQYF
once	.	TRBJ1-1	TRBV4-3	16	TGCGCCAGCAGCCAAGGCCGCAGTGATGAGAACACTGAAGCTTTCTTT	CASSQGRSDENTEAFF
.	.	TRBJ2-6	TRBV7-2	14	TGTGCCAGCAGCTTAGGGGGTTCCGGGGAGCTCCTGACTTTC	CASSLGGSGELLTF
.	TRBD1	TRBJ1-2	TRBV5-1	15	TGCGCCAGCAGCCCCCGGACAGGGGATATTGGTGGCTACACCTTC	CASSPRTGDIGGYTF
.	.	TRBJ2-3	TRBV7-2	15	TGTGCCAGCAGCTTACAGGGGGGCGAGGTGGATACGCAGTATTTT	CASSLQGGEVDTQYF
.	TRBD1	TRBJ2-5	TRBV29-1	14	TGCAGCGTGAAGGGACAGGGGGCTTGGGAGACCCAGTACTTC	CSVKGQGAWETQYF
.	.	TRBJ1-4	TRBV2	14	TGTGCCAGCAGGGAGGACAGCAAAGGTGAAAAACTGTTTTTT	CASREDSKGEKLFF
.	TRBD2	TRBJ2-1	TRBV19	16	TGTGCCAGTAGTATTTCGGCGGGAGACGCCTACAATGAGCAGTTCTTC	CASSISAGDAYNEQFF
.	.	TRBJ1-2	TRBV7-2	14	TGTGCCAGCAGCGAAACAACAGGGTTCAGTGGCTACACCTTC	CASSETTGFSGYTF
.	TRBD1	TRBJ2-5	TRBV3-1/TRBV3-2	17	TGTGCCAGCAGCCAAGATAGGGGACAGGGGTACCAAGAGACCCAGTACTTC	CASSQDRGQGYQETQYF
.	.	TRBJ1-4	TRBV19	13	TGTGCCAGTAGTATAGTGGTCAGGGGTAAACTGTTTTTT	CASSIVVRGKLFF
.	.	TRBJ2-7	TRBV20-1	13	TGCAGTGCTAGTAAGACAATAACCTACGAGCAGTACTTC	CSASKTITYEQYF
once	TRBD1	TRBJ1-1	TRBV18	15	TGTGCCAGCTCCTATGGACAGGGCGGAAACACTGAAGCTTTCTTT	CASSYGQGGNTEAFF
.	.	TRBJ2-1	TRBV27	13	TGTGCCAGCAGAAAAACCGTCGCGGATGAGCAGTTCTTC	CASRKTVADEQFF
.	.	TRBJ1-5	TRBV19	15	TGTGCCAGTAGTATAGATCCAACCGTGATCTTAGCCCAGCATTTT	CASSIDPTVILAQHF
.	TRBD2	TRBJ2-1	TRBV10-2	14	TGCGCCAGCAGCCGGAACGGGGGGGCCTATGAGCAGTTCTTC	CASSRNGGAYEQFF
.	TRBD2	TRBJ2-4	TRBV19	17	TGTGCCAGTAGAGATAGCGGGAGAAGTATAGGCAAAAACATTCAGTACTTC	CASRDSGRSIGKNIQYF
.	.	TRBJ2-6	TRBV10-1	17	TGCGCCAGCAGTGGGCCATTGACAGTATCTGGGGCCAACGTCCTGACTTTC	CASSGPLTVSGANVLTF
.	TRBD1	TRBJ2-2	TRBV7-3	17	TGTGCCAGCAGCTCCGCCGGGACAGCAACGAACACCGGGGAGCTGTTTTTT	CASSSAGTATNTGELFF
.	TRBD2	TRBJ2-5	TRBV18	15	TGTGCCAGCTCACCACGAGCGGGGATATCGGAGACCCAGTACTTC	CASSPRAGISETQYF
.	TRBD1	TRBJ2-5	TRBV2	15	TGTGCCAGCAGTGAAGGACAGGGGGCGAGAGAGACCCAGTACTTC	CASSEGQGARETQYF
.	.	TRBJ1-6	TRBV24-1	15	TGTGCCACCAGTGAAACCGGGGGTCTCAATTCACCCCTCCACTTT	CATSETGGLNSPLHF
.	.	TRBJ2-5	TRBV18	12	TGTGCCAGCTCACCTAACAAAGAGACCCAGTACTTC	CASSPNKETQYF